These T cell receptor beta chains were read from a single sample in a study of human T cells and chemical hapten exposure. Each CDR3 protein is one row after TCRdb ran MiXCR on the 5' RACE reads. The data hold around 140,000 distinct CDR3 sequences, with 4.1% observed a single time. These TCRs come from a female donor in good health. Each CDR3 is given with its conserved first and last residue. D genes are given only for firm matches. Size values are once, few and many counts, or a class for expanded clones, and some rows have none.

abundance,len,d_gene,v_gene,j_gene,CDR3aa,CDR3nt
few,13,-,TRBV9,TRBJ1-1,CASSVAPDTEAFF,TGTGCCAGCAGCGTAGCCCCGGACACTGAAGCTTTCTTT
many,14,TRBD2,TRBV30,TRBJ2-7,CAWDKGTSGYEQYF,TGTGCCTGGGATAAAGGGACTAGCGGATACGAGCAGTACTTC
few,15,TRBD1,TRBV6-6,TRBJ1-4,CASSYPGTGDEKLFF,TGTGCCAGCAGTTACCCTGGGACAGGGGATGAAAAACTGTTTTTT
many,16,-,TRBV2,TRBJ1-1,CASSGGYERSDTEAFF,TGTGCCAGCAGTGGGGGGTATGAACGCTCCGACACTGAAGCTTTCTTT
many,12,-,TRBV6-1,TRBJ2-1,CASSVTQGEQFF,TGTGCCAGCAGTGTAACACAGGGAGAGCAGTTCTTC
many,16,-,TRBV24-1,TRBJ2-6,CATSQTGNSGANVLTF,TGTGCCACCAGTCAAACAGGGAACTCTGGGGCCAACGTCCTGACTTTC
many,15,TRBD1,TRBV7-9,TRBJ2-7,CASSSFRDRAYEQYF,TGTGCCAGCAGCTCATTCCGAGACAGGGCATACGAGCAGTACTTC
many,14,-,TRBV5-5,TRBJ2-7,CASSFGGGSYEQYF,TGTGCCAGCAGCTTTGGCGGAGGCTCCTACGAGCAGTACTTC
many,17,-,TRBV9,TRBJ2-3,CASSPLRTYPSTDTQYF,TGTGCCAGCAGCCCTCTTAGAACCTATCCTAGCACAGATACGCAGTATTTT
-,14,-,TRBV4-2,TRBJ2-7,CASSQVVSTYEQYF,TGTGCCAGCAGCCAAGTGGTTTCGACGTACGAGCAGTACTTC
few,16,-,TRBV20-1,TRBJ2-4,CSARGWGRRGKNIQYF,TGCAGTGCTAGGGGGTGGGGGCGTCGGGGCAAAAACATTCAGTACTTC
medium-sized,13,-,TRBV9,TRBJ2-2,CASSVEGTGELFF,TGTGCCAGCAGCGTAGAGGGGACCGGGGAGCTGTTTTTT
many,13,TRBD1,TRBV10-3,TRBJ2-7,CATARTGAYEQYF,TGTGCCACAGCTAGGACAGGAGCCTACGAGCAGTACTTC
few,16,TRBD2,TRBV7-2,TRBJ2-1,CASSWRLAGGHNEQFF,TGTGCCAGCAGCTGGAGACTAGCGGGGGGTCACAATGAGCAGTTCTTC
many,17,-,TRBV6-6,TRBJ2-3,CASFHGRGARSTDTQYF,TGTGCCAGCTTCCATGGTAGGGGGGCCAGAAGCACAGATACGCAGTATTTT
few,17,-,TRBV4-1,TRBJ2-1,CASSQDYTSTSYNEQFF,TGCGCCAGCAGCCAAGATTACACTAGCACCTCCTACAATGAGCAGTTCTTC
few,13,-,TRBV19,TRBJ2-7,CASSGIDSYEQYF,TGTGCCAGTAGTGGAATCGACAGCTACGAGCAGTACTTC
few,16,-,TRBV5-1,TRBJ1-4,CASSRQTGETNEKLFF,TGCGCCAGCAGCCGGCAAACGGGCGAAACTAATGAAAAACTGTTTTTT
many,14,-,TRBV7-2,TRBJ1-5,CASSQNRVAQPQHF,TGTGCCAGCAGCCAGAACAGGGTTGCTCAGCCCCAGCATTTT
few,17,TRBD1,TRBV5-1,TRBJ2-1,CASSTGQGPVSYNEQFF,TGCGCCAGCAGCACCGGACAGGGACCCGTCTCCTACAATGAGCAGTTCTTC
many,14,-,TRBV6-5,TRBJ2-1,CASTAGSSYNEQFF,TGTGCCAGCACCGCAGGTTCGTCCTACAATGAGCAGTTCTTC
many,14,TRBD1,TRBV10-3,TRBJ1-4,CAISSGQGGEKLFF,TGTGCCATCAGTTCGGGACAGGGAGGTGAAAAACTGTTTTTT
many,15,-,TRBV29-1,TRBJ1-2,CSVVTPRGDDYGYTF,TGCAGCGTTGTTACTCCTAGGGGAGACGACTATGGCTACACCTTC
many,15,-,TRBV12-3/TRBV12-4,TRBJ1-2,CASSPRGGNFYGYTF,TGTGCCAGCAGTCCCCGGGGAGGGAACTTCTATGGCTACACCTTC
many,15,-,TRBV7-2,TRBJ2-7,CASSLVASGSYEQYF,TGTGCCAGCAGCTTGGTCGCATCTGGCTCCTACGAGCAGTACTTC
many,15,TRBD1,TRBV5-5,TRBJ2-2,CASSPGTGATGELFF,TGTGCCAGCAGCCCCGGGACAGGGGCCACCGGGGAGCTGTTTTTT
-,13,-,TRBV20-1,TRBJ2-3,CSGGLSSTDTQYF,TGCAGTGGGGGGCTTAGTAGCACAGATACGCAGTATTTT
many,12,-,TRBV25-1,TRBJ1-1,CASSGGTPEAFF,TGTGCCAGCAGTGGGGGGACCCCCGAAGCTTTCTTT
many,16,-,TRBV20-1,TRBJ1-5,CSACLVSAPFNQPQHF,TGCAGTGCGTGCCTAGTAAGTGCACCTTTCAATCAGCCCCAGCATTTT
many,17,TRBD1,TRBV12-3/TRBV12-4,TRBJ1-3,CASSFGTVKTAGNTIYF,TGTGCCAGCAGTTTCGGGACAGTAAAGACGGCTGGAAACACCATATATTTT
many,15,TRBD2,TRBV12-3/TRBV12-4,TRBJ2-1,CASRGIAGGSNEQFF,TGTGCCAGCAGGGGAATAGCGGGGGGGAGTAATGAGCAGTTCTTC
many,15,-,TRBV14,TRBJ1-1,CASSQVGGAPTEAFF,TGTGCCAGCAGCCAAGTTGGGGGGGCCCCCACTGAAGCTTTCTTT
many,15,TRBD2,TRBV5-1,TRBJ2-3,CASRTSGDSTDTQYF,TGCGCCAGCAGGACTAGCGGGGACAGCACAGATACGCAGTATTTT
-,14,-,TRBV25-1,TRBJ2-3,CASMRRGPTDTQYF,TGTGCCAGCATGAGGCGGGGGCCCACAGATACGCAGTATTTT
-,15,TRBD1,TRBV7-8,TRBJ2-1,CASRRTGVNYNEQFF,TGTGCCAGCAGACGTACAGGGGTTAACTACAATGAGCAGTTCTTC
many,14,-,TRBV9,TRBJ1-6,CASGGQGNNSPLHF,TGTGCCAGCGGAGGGCAGGGTAATAATTCACCCCTCCACTTT
many,15,-,TRBV7-2,TRBJ1-3,CASSSRTVSGNTIYF,TGTGCCAGCAGCTCTCGGACAGTCTCTGGAAACACCATATATTTT
many,13,-,TRBV20-1,TRBJ1-2,CSARVNNRGGYTF,TGCAGTGCTAGAGTAAACAACAGAGGCGGCTACACCTTC
many,16,TRBD2,TRBV9,TRBJ2-1,CASSALLAGGPDEQFF,TGTGCCAGCAGCGCCTTGCTAGCGGGGGGGCCCGATGAGCAGTTCTTC
many,14,-,TRBV13,TRBJ1-1,CASSLGAWNTEAFF,TGTGCCAGCAGCTTAGGGGCTTGGAACACTGAAGCTTTCTTT
many,14,-,TRBV5-1,TRBJ1-5,CASSLGQGGQPQHF,TGCGCCAGCAGCTTAGGGCAGGGAGGTCAGCCCCAGCATTTT
many,15,-,TRBV27,TRBJ1-3,CASSPYRARGNTIYF,TGTGCCAGCAGCCCTTACAGGGCCCGTGGAAACACCATATATTTT
many,14,-,TRBV5-1,TRBJ2-3,CASSLNFGTDTQYF,TGCGCCAGCAGCTTGAACTTTGGCACAGATACGCAGTATTTT
many,14,TRBD1,TRBV9,TRBJ2-3,CASRTGGPTDTQYF,TGTGCCAGCCGTACAGGGGGACCCACAGATACGCAGTATTTT
many,15,-,TRBV27,TRBJ1-6,CASSFLGETNSPLHF,TGTGCCAGCAGTTTTTTAGGAGAGACTAATTCACCCCTCCACTTT
few,18,-,TRBV21-1,TRBJ2-1,CASSLPPRQGGFYNEQFF,TGTGCCAGCAGCTTACCACCCCGACAGGGTGGGTTCTACAATGAGCAGTTCTTC
many,16,-,TRBV20-1,TRBJ2-6,CSARPHGGSGANVLTF,TGCAGTGCTCGGCCCCATGGAGGCTCTGGGGCCAACGTCCTGACTTTC
many,15,-,TRBV7-9,TRBJ2-2,CASSSWDTNTGELFF,TGTGCCAGCAGCTCCTGGGACACAAACACCGGGGAGCTGTTTTTT
-,16,TRBD2,TRBV7-9,TRBJ2-3,CASSPGLAGYTDTQYF,TGTGCCAGCAGCCCGGGACTAGCGGGTTACACAGATACGCAGTATTTT
many,13,-,TRBV3-1,TRBJ1-2,CASSQEEVRGYTF,TGTGCCAGCAGCCAAGAGGAGGTTAGGGGCTACACCTTC
many,13,-,TRBV20-1,TRBJ2-1,CSARVPPTNEQFF,TGCAGTGCTAGAGTCCCCCCCACGAATGAGCAGTTCTTC
many,18,TRBD1,TRBV12-3/TRBV12-4,TRBJ2-2,CASRRDRGRSLSSGELFF,TGTGCCAGCAGACGGGACAGGGGAAGGTCTCTCTCATCCGGGGAGCTGTTTTTT
-,14,-,TRBV12-3/TRBV12-4,TRBJ1-5,CASSSPAGLQPQHF,TGTGCCAGCAGTTCCCCGGCGGGGTTACAGCCCCAGCATTTT